The 27 T cell receptor beta chains below were found in one sample sequenced in a study of blood T cell repertoires in COVID-19. Data came from immunoSEQ multiplex PCR; TCRdb stores just in-frame clones and leaves some out. The sample carries under 200,000 clones, approximately 77% recorded once. Material for sequencing was PBMCs or T cells enriched from blood (not recorded which). These receptors originate from a man aged 60 to 69 who had recovered from COVID-19.

The sample holds a few counts of this clone. V usage is TRBV11-1 and J usage is TRBJ2-3; D remains ambiguous. With 5 bases removed from V and 2 bases from J, the gap between germline ends came to 8 bases. Germline assignment: CDR1 SGHAT and CDR2 FQDESV (reference sequence). The CDR3 loop spans 13 amino acids. CDR3 protein: CASSGHITDTQYF. For the CDR3, the DNA is TGTGCCAGCAGCGGGCATATCACAGATACGCAGTATTTT.

As DNA, the CDR3 is TGTGCCATCAGTACGGGACAGGGCAGCACTGAAGCTTTCTTT. Translation: CAISTGQGSTEAFF. The chain couples TRBV10-3 to TRBJ1-1; the match to TRBD1 covers 9 bases. Trimming removed 5 bases from V and 4 bases from J; junction bases left unmatched: 5. The CDR3 sequence is 14 residues long. Germline CDR1 reads ENHRY; CDR2 reads SYGVKD.

The rearrangement links TRBV5-1 to TRBJ2-1; TRBD2 aligns across 11 bases. The V segment lost 1 base and the J segment 9 bases; nucleotides outside the gene matches: 6. CDR1 and CDR2 from the germline V gene are SGHRS and YFSETQ. CDR3 length equals 15 residues. The CDR3: CASSLKLAGVVEQFF. The CDR3 nucleotides read TGCGCCAGCAGCTTGAAACTAGCGGGAGTAGTTGAGCAGTTCTTC.

V is TRBV6-6 and J is TRBJ1-3; D uncertain. Trimming left V 8 bases short and J 0 bases short, with 11 bases between. Per the germline V gene, CDR1 is MNHNY and CDR2 is SVGAGI (reference sequence). CDR3 size: 14 residues. CDR3 nucleotides: TGTGCCAGCGGTTCTGGGAGCTCTGGAAACACCATATATTTT. Translating gives CASGSGSSGNTIYF.

V is TRBV24-1 and J is TRBJ2-3; TRBD1 is a possible D gene (6 bases). The CDR3 totals 15 residues. V lost 9 bases, J lost 4 bases, and 19 bases lay in between. The germline V gene encodes CDR1 KGHDR and CDR2 SFDVKD. This chain's CDR3 is CATGPLAGDADTQYF. DNA for the CDR3: TGTGCCACCGGTCCATTGGCAGGGGATGCAGATACGCAGTATTTT.

This chain links TRBV7-9 with TRBJ2-3; TRBD1 agrees at 7 bases. The CDR3 is made up of 17 amino acids. V lost 6 bases to trimming and J lost 2 bases; unmatched junction nucleotides: 14. Germline V gene data show CDR1 as SEHNR and CDR2 as FQNEAQ (reference sequence). CDR3 sequence reads: CASSFRLGGGPTDTQYF. CDR3 DNA sequence: TGTGCCAGCAGTTTCCGGCTAGGGGGCGGACCCACAGATACGCAGTATTTT.

Concerning this clone itself: The sample contains more than one DNA sequence encoding this CDR3. This chain links TRBV28 with TRBJ2-1; TRBD1 might be the D (7 bases). Trimming took off 5 bases at V and 4 bases at J, with 12 bases between the two ends. In germline, CDR1 is MDHEN, CDR2 SYDVKM. CDR3 length: 14 residues. CDR3 nucleotide sequence: TGTGCCAGCAGTCCGACAGGGAGGTACAATGAGCAGTTCTTC. This sequence encodes CASSPTGRYNEQFF.

This clone was recorded only once. The chain joins TRBV3-1 (or the pseudogene TRBV3-2) to TRBJ2-3, with D possibly TRBD2 on 7 matching bases. This CDR3 contains 17 residues. The ends were cut back, 0 bases at V and 4 bases at J, with 17 bases in the middle. The germline V gene encodes CDR1 LGHDT and CDR2 YNNKEL (reference sequence). The CDR3 region is CASSQDLSGGGADTQYF. The DNA for the CDR3 is TGTGCCAGCAGCCAAGATCTTTCGGGCGGGGGCGCAGATACGCAGTATTTT.

This clone was found a few times. The chain links TRBV3-1 (or the pseudogene TRBV3-2) to TRBJ1-6; no clear D. The ends were cut back, 5 bases at V and 10 bases at J, with 12 bases in the middle. The germline gives CDR1 LGHDT, CDR2 YNNKEL (reference sequence). The length of the CDR3 is 13 residues. The CDR3 bases are TGTGCCAGCAGCGTTGAGGAAAACTCACCCCTCCACTTT. It is translated as CASSVEENSPLHF.

The chain recombines TRBV5-1 with TRBJ2-5; D is undetermined. V lost 4 bases and J lost 2, with 9 bases in between. Germline V gives CDR1 SGHRS, CDR2 YFSETQ. There are 13 residues in the CDR3. This CDR3 is CASSHTYQETQYF. CDR3 DNA sequence: TGCGCCAGCAGCCATACCTATCAAGAGACCCAGTACTTC.

The gene calls are TRBV5-6 and TRBJ2-2; a weak D match, TRBD1 (5 bases). The V end was cut by 4 bases, the J end by 9 bases, with 13 bases between. The CDR3 loop spans 13 amino acids. CDR1 and CDR2 from the germline V gene are SGHDT and YYEEEE. This chain's CDR3 is CASSRAGNWELFF. The DNA for the CDR3 is TGTGCCAGCAGCAGAGCAGGGAATTGGGAGCTGTTTTTT.

This clone was observed a few times. The chain employs TRBV7-9 and TRBJ2-7; TRBD1 matches 7 bases. From germline, CDR1 is SEHNR and CDR2 FQNEAQ (reference sequence). The CDR3 contains 16 residues. V lost 4 bases, J lost 0 bases, and 9 bases stayed unmatched. The CDR3: CASSSTAGGNSYEQYF. In DNA form, the CDR3 reads TGTGCCAGCAGCTCTACGGCAGGGGGTAACTCCTACGAGCAGTACTTC. The entire variable domain, with the rest obtained from reference TRBV7-9 and TRBJ2-7, is as follows: DTGVSQNPRHKITKRGQNVTFRCDPISEHNRLYWYRQTLGQGPEFLTYFQNEAQLEKSRLLSDRFSAERPKGSFSTLEIQRTEQGDSAMYLCASSSTAGGNSYEQYFGPGTRLTVT.

The chain has TRBV4-1 and TRBJ2-7, with a weak D call TRBD2 (6 bases). CDR3 size: 15 residues. Germline V gene lookup returns CDR1 MGHRA and CDR2 YSYEKL. Trimming left V 1 base short and J 0 bases short, with 10 bases between. The CDR3 region is CASSQAGVGSYEQYF. The CDR3 DNA reads TGCGCCAGCAGCCAAGCGGGAGTCGGCTCCTACGAGCAGTACTTC.

This clone was seen a handful of times. The V gene is TRBV28, the J gene TRBJ2-1; no clear D. Per the germline V gene, CDR1 is MDHEN and CDR2 is SYDVKM. Trimming cost V 6 bases and J 6 bases, with 21 bases left between them. This CDR3 has 16 residues. This CDR3 is CASSYIGSLSGNEQFF. CDR3 in DNA: TGTGCCAGCAGCTATATTGGGTCCCTCTCGGGCAATGAGCAGTTCTTC.

The chain carries TRBV2 and TRBJ1-6; 11 bases are a match to TRBD1. V dropped 6 bases and J dropped 8; count of bases not matched to a gene: 6. CDR3 length equals 15 residues. Germline V gene data show CDR1 as SNHLY and CDR2 as FYNNEI. CDR3 in DNA: TGTGCCAGCAGGTGGACAGGGGGCAACGATTCACCCCTCCACTTT. It encodes CASRWTGGNDSPLHF.

V gene TRBV18 combines with J gene TRBJ2-3, with 7 bases lining up with TRBD2. The germline gives CDR1 KGHSH, CDR2 LQKENI. The V segment lost 4 bases and the J segment 0 bases; nucleotides outside the gene matches: 7. There are 16 residues in the CDR3. The CDR3 reads CASSRLAPSSTDTQYF. CDR3 nucleotide sequence: TGTGCCAGCTCACGACTAGCCCCAAGTAGCACAGATACGCAGTATTTT. Full variable domain (outside the CDR3, taken from reference TRBV18 and TRBJ2-3): NAGVMQNPRHLVRRRGQEARLRCSPMKGHSHVYWYRQLPEEGLKFMVYLQKENIIDESGMPKERFSAEFPKEGPSILRIQQVVRGDSAAYFCASSRLAPSSTDTQYFGPGTRLTVL.

The chain employs TRBV28 and TRBJ2-5; 7 bases align to TRBD1. Per the germline V gene, CDR1 is MDHEN and CDR2 is SYDVKM. This CDR3 is 14 amino acids long. J gave up 2 bases and V 7 bases, and 7 bases lay outside the gene matches. CDR3 sequence (DNA): TGTGCCAGCAATTCCGCAGGGGGACAAGAGACCCAGTACTTC. It is translated as CASNSAGGQETQYF.

The V call is TRBV2, the J call TRBJ2-5; D is possibly TRBD2 (5 bases). Germline loops: CDR1 SNHLY, CDR2 FYNNEI. The V gene lost 5 bases and the J gene lost 7 bases, with 14 bases spanning the gap. CDR3 length equals 13 residues. CDR3 in amino acids: CASSQGSSGTQYF. The CDR3 coding sequence is TGTGCCAGCAGTCAAGGGAGTTCGGGGACCCAGTACTTC.

V gene TRBV15 combines with J gene TRBJ2-5, with a weak D call TRBD1 (6 bases). Germline CDR1 and CDR2: LNHNV and YYDKDF (reference sequence). CDR3 length: 13 amino acids. The V end was cut by 6 bases, the J end by 4 bases, with 12 bases between. In nucleotides, the CDR3 is TGTGCCACCAGGGACAGTATAGCAGAGACCCAGTACTTC. It yields the protein CATRDSIAETQYF.

V is TRBV6-5 and J is TRBJ2-2, with TRBD2 matching over 9 bases. V dropped 3 bases and J dropped 0; count of bases not matched to a gene: 2. The germline gives CDR1 MNHEY, CDR2 SVGAGI. The length of the CDR3 is 16 residues. CDR3: CASSYGLASNTGELFF. The CDR3 region has the DNA TGTGCCAGCAGTTATGGACTAGCGTCGAACACCGGGGAGCTGTTTTTT.

V is TRBV18 and J is TRBJ2-1; 8 positions match TRBD2. CDR1 and CDR2 (germline): KGHSH, LQKENI. The CDR3 is 14 amino acids. V was pared by 1 base and J by 15 bases, with 11 bases of the junction left unmatched. DNA of the CDR3: TGTGCCAGCTCACCACGGAGTAGCGGGGCTACTGGGTTCTTC. Translated: CASSPRSSGATGFF.

The genes are TRBV23-1 and TRBJ1-5; D perhaps matches TRBD1 (5 bases). TRBV23-1 qualifies as an ORF whose function is uncertain. V lost 1 base and J lost 0, with 13 bases in between. The CDR3 runs to 17 residues. CDR3: CASSQFASGHSNQPQHF. CDR3 DNA sequence: TGCGCCAGCAGTCAATTCGCGTCAGGACATAGCAATCAGCCCCAGCATTTT.

CDR3 in amino acids: CASSLTSGANEQYF. The CDR3 DNA reads TGTGCCAGCAGTTTGACTAGCGGGGCCAACGAGCAGTACTTC. The rearrangement uses TRBV28 and TRBJ2-7; 11 nucleotides line up with TRBD2. The CDR3 consists of 14 residues. J gave up 5 bases and V 3 bases, and 3 bases lay outside the gene matches. From germline, CDR1 is MDHEN and CDR2 SYDVKM.

This clone was observed a handful of times. The V and J genes are TRBV28 and TRBJ2-7; D not certain. The V and J ends lost 1 base and 2 bases respectively, with 9 bases between them. There are 14 residues in the CDR3. Looked up from germline, CDR1 is MDHEN and CDR2 is SYDVKM. The CDR3: CASSLFSVAYEQYF. CDR3 nucleotides: TGTGCCAGCAGTTTATTCTCCGTCGCCTACGAGCAGTACTTC.

V is TRBV7-3 and J is TRBJ2-7; D may be TRBD1 (6 bases). Trimming left V 5 bases short and J 4 bases short, with 15 bases between. Germline V gene data show CDR1 as SGHTA and CDR2 as FQGTGA. This CDR3 has 14 residues. The CDR3 region has the DNA TGTGCCAGCAGCCCACAGGGCGGCCGATACGAGCAGTACTTC. This sequence encodes CASSPQGGRYEQYF.

This clone is a singleton in its sample. The V call is TRBV11-2, the J call TRBJ1-1; 8 nucleotides align to TRBD1. The CDR3 covers 14 residues. Per germline, CDR1 SGHAT and CDR2 FQNNGV. V shed 5 bases, J shed 1 base, and the junction held 3 bases outside the gene matches. CDR3 DNA sequence: TGTGCCAGCAGCCGAGGACAGGGGAACACTGAAGCTTTCTTT. Its protein is CASSRGQGNTEAFF.

This chain joins TRBV5-4 and TRBJ2-3, with D possibly being TRBD1 (6 bases). The germline V gene encodes CDR1 SGHNT and CDR2 YYREEE (reference sequence). V was clipped by 0 bases and J by 4 bases, with 12 bases between them. The CDR3 spans 15 residues. CDR3 amino acids: CASSLEVGAADTQYF. In nucleotides, the CDR3 is TGTGCCAGCAGCTTGGAGGTGGGGGCCGCAGATACGCAGTATTTT.